A selection of T cell receptor beta chains follows, all from one sample in a study of T cells in Graves' hyperthyroidism and ophthalmopathy. One entry per CDR3 protein, called by TCRdb with MiXCR from the multiplex PCR reads. The data hold about 600,000 distinct CDR3 sequences, with approximately 15% observed a single time. Source material: blood. The receptor source for this set is a woman between 40 and 55 years old with Graves' ophthalmopathy. Each CDR3 is given with its conserved first and last residue. A D gene is named only where the DNA matches it firmly. Expanded clones get a size class; other rows say once, few or many, or leave the size out.

size	D	V	J	CDR3	DNA
NA	NA	TRBV19	TRBJ1-1	CASSILHSSPNTEAFF	TGTGCCAGTAGTATACTTCACAGTTCCCCGAACACTGAAGCTTTCTTT
many	TRBD2	TRBV11-2	TRBJ2-1	CASSLEYAGGHEQFF	TGTGCCAGCAGCTTAGAATACGCGGGAGGGCATGAGCAGTTCTTC
NA	NA	TRBV20-1	TRBJ2-4	CSASREGALAKNIQYF	TGCAGTGCTAGTCGGGAGGGGGCCCTAGCCAAAAACATTCAGTACTTC
many	NA	TRBV20-1	TRBJ1-5	CSARALDQPQHF	TGCAGTGCTAGAGCGCTTGATCAGCCCCAGCATTTT
many	TRBD2	TRBV7-9	TRBJ2-1	CASSFGSGSWDEQFF	TGTGCCAGCAGCTTTGGTAGCGGGAGCTGGGATGAGCAGTTCTTC
few	NA	TRBV2	TRBJ2-1	CASREYNEQFF	TGTGCCAGCAGAGAATACAATGAGCAGTTCTTC
NA	NA	TRBV6-1	TRBJ1-2	CASSEDGALYGYTF	TGTGCCAGCAGTGAAGACGGGGCTCTCTATGGCTACACCTTC
NA	NA	TRBV30	TRBJ2-3	CAWSIGSSPADTQYF	TGTGCCTGGAGTATAGGGTCCTCGCCGGCAGATACGCAGTATTTT
NA	NA	TRBV19	TRBJ2-1	CASSILDTRHEQFF	TGTGCCAGTAGTATCCTCGACACGAGACATGAGCAGTTCTTC
NA	NA	TRBV20-1	TRBJ2-2	CSANAGAGELFF	TGCAGTGCCAATGCAGGCGCCGGGGAGCTGTTTTTT
NA	NA	TRBV6-1	TRBJ1-3	CASRGRSSGNTIYF	TGTGCCAGCAGGGGACGGAGCTCTGGAAACACCATATATTTT
few	TRBD2	TRBV28	TRBJ2-1	CASSVTSGGANEQFF	TGTGCCAGCAGTGTCACTAGCGGGGGGGCCAATGAGCAGTTCTTC
once	NA	TRBV20-1	TRBJ1-1	CSARRTENTEAFF	TGCAGTGCTAGAAGGACAGAGAACACTGAAGCTTTCTTT
few	NA	TRBV5-6	TRBJ2-1	CASSLGREGEQFF	TGTGCCAGCAGCTTGGGGAGAGAGGGTGAGCAGTTCTTC
few	NA	TRBV5-4	TRBJ2-1	CASSFGGWGGNEQFF	TGTGCCAGCAGCTTTGGGGGATGGGGAGGTAATGAGCAGTTCTTC
few	TRBD1	TRBV5-1	TRBJ1-6	CASSLETGGVNSPLHF	TGCGCCAGCAGCTTGGAGACAGGGGGCGTCAATTCACCCCTCCACTTT
many	TRBD1	TRBV6-1	TRBJ1-5	CASSSAGTGGNQPQHF	TGTGCCAGCAGTTCCGCCGGGACAGGGGGCAATCAGCCCCAGCATTTT
many	TRBD1	TRBV11-3	TRBJ2-3	CASSSTGSGTDTQYF	TGTGCCAGCAGCTCGACAGGGTCTGGAACAGATACGCAGTATTTT
NA	NA	TRBV7-3	TRBJ2-1	CASSLSGDIYNEQFF	TGTGCCAGCAGCTTGAGCGGGGACATCTACAATGAGCAGTTCTTC
NA	TRBD2	TRBV2	TRBJ2-5	CASMGTSGRVGETQYF	TGTGCCAGCATGGGGACTAGCGGGAGAGTAGGGGAGACCCAGTACTTC
many	NA	TRBV20-1	TRBJ2-1	CSARTQYLDNEQFF	TGCAGTGCCCGGACTCAGTACCTAGACAATGAGCAGTTCTTC
many	NA	TRBV2	TRBJ2-3	CASSAFPDTQYF	TGTGCCAGCAGTGCCTTCCCAGATACGCAGTATTTT
many	NA	TRBV18	TRBJ1-1	CASSPVAGMNTEAFF	TGTGCCAGCTCACCAGTCGCGGGGATGAACACTGAAGCTTTCTTT
NA	NA	TRBV5-1	TRBJ2-4	CASSLDFQNIQYF	TGCGCCAGCAGCTTGGACTTCCAAAACATTCAGTACTTC
NA	NA	TRBV7-3	TRBJ2-3	CASSLQGVLGTDTQYF	TGTGCCAGCAGCTTACAAGGGGTCCTGGGCACAGATACGCAGTATTTT
few	NA	TRBV9	TRBJ2-5	CASTMEGFLGETQYF	TGTGCCAGCACCATGGAGGGATTCTTGGGAGAGACCCAGTACTTC
NA	NA	TRBV6-1	TRBJ1-1	CASSLGGRRGTEAFF	TGTGCCAGCAGTCTGGGGGGACGGAGGGGCACTGAAGCTTTCTTT
NA	NA	TRBV6-1	TRBJ2-5	CASSDPEETQYF	TGTGCCAGCAGTGACCCCGAAGAGACCCAGTACTTC
few	NA	TRBV7-8	TRBJ2-7	CASSSQRAAYEQYF	TGTGCCAGCAGCTCCCAGCGGGCCGCCTACGAGCAGTACTTC
many	NA	TRBV15	TRBJ1-5	CATSRAQGGGNQPQHF	TGTGCCACCAGCAGAGCCCAGGGCGGGGGCAATCAGCCCCAGCATTTT
many	TRBD1	TRBV30	TRBJ2-3	CAWSVRGSFADTQYF	TGTGCCTGGAGCGTCAGGGGGTCTTTCGCAGATACGCAGTATTTT
NA	NA	TRBV6-5	TRBJ1-3	CASSYGLGSGNTIYF	TGTGCCAGCAGTTACGGGCTGGGCTCTGGAAACACCATATATTTT
many	NA	TRBV28	TRBJ1-5	CASRDPGRNQPQHF	TGTGCCAGCAGGGATCCAGGGCGGAATCAGCCCCAGCATTTT
few	NA	TRBV7-7	TRBJ2-1	CASSRGAGSFEQFF	TGTGCTAGCAGCCGTGGAGCAGGGTCGTTTGAGCAGTTCTTC
many	TRBD1	TRBV2	TRBJ2-7	CASMPGQSSYEQYF	TGTGCCAGCATGCCGGGACAGAGCTCCTACGAGCAGTACTTC
few	NA	TRBV2	TRBJ2-2	CASSEVMDYSNTGELFF	TGTGCCAGCAGTGAAGTCATGGACTACTCAAACACCGGGGAGCTGTTTTTT
NA	NA	TRBV5-5	TRBJ2-1	CASSPGAGGADEQFF	TGTGCCAGCAGCCCAGGGGCAGGGGGGGCGGATGAGCAGTTCTTC
few	TRBD2	TRBV10-3	TRBJ2-1	CAMRPAGGHYEQFF	TGTGCCATGAGGCCAGCGGGGGGGCACTATGAGCAGTTCTTC
few	NA	TRBV5-1	TRBJ2-2	CASKQIVNTGELFF	TGCGCCAGCAAACAGATCGTAAACACCGGGGAGCTGTTTTTT
many	NA	TRBV28	TRBJ2-7	CASSWDSRFEQYF	TGTGCCAGCAGTTGGGACTCTCGGTTCGAGCAGTACTTC
many	NA	TRBV3-1	TRBJ2-3	CASSRNTDTQYF	TGTGCCAGCAGCCGCAACACAGATACGCAGTATTTT
many	TRBD2	TRBV2	TRBJ2-5	CASKGTSGNGETQYF	TGTGCCAGCAAGGGGACTAGCGGGAACGGGGAGACCCAGTACTTC
many	TRBD2	TRBV20-1	TRBJ2-7	CSASYDGRGYEQYF	TGCAGTGCTAGTTATGACGGGAGGGGGTACGAGCAGTACTTC